The present T cell receptor (beta chain) was sequenced within a study of blood T cell repertoires in COVID-19. Looking at the study overall: Recovered Cohort 3 donors showed two negative PCRs, clearance, or symptom resolution. From T cells, B-cell-depleted T cells, or PBMCs came the material, which was cDNA or gDNA.

The study assigned cohorts using participant-reported clinical history. Original handling: Estimated nucleated cell counts came from reference gene primer amplification. The table came from immunoSEQ multiplex PCR; TCRdb's copy has only in-frame clones and leaves some out. V and J calls and clone size are given by that table; D and trimming were obtained from the DNA. The repertoire holds roughly 150,000 clones, with less than 80% as singletons. V shed 5 bases and J 6 bases; nucleotides not matched to a gene: 6. CDR3 length: 14 residues. In germline, CDR1 is MDHEN, CDR2 SYDVKM. The V and J genes are TRBV28 and TRBJ1-2; TRBD1 matches 10 bases. The receptor comes from a woman aged 70 to 79 in a cohort exposed to, infected with or recovered from COVID-19 (not recorded which). The specimen sequenced was PBMCs or T cells enriched from blood (not recorded which). In DNA, the CDR3 is TGTGCCAGCAGTCCGTATGACAGGGGGCATGGCTACACCTTC. Protein sequence: CASSPYDRGHGYTF.